This TCR beta chain stems from a study of a mutant IDH1 vaccine in newly diagnosed glioma. Study context: It was radiotherapy, temozolomide, or both that patients received previously, with most receiving both.

Trimming pared 6 bases from V and 5 bases from J, leaving 8 bases between. The CDR3 sequence is 11 residues long. Per the germline V gene, CDR1 is DFQATT and CDR2 is SNEGSKA (reference sequence). This clone has only one observation. As yet, its antigen is unknown. As for time point: week 5, during vaccination. Every vaccination contained 300 ug of the mutant IDH1 20-mer peptide and was paired with topical imiquimod. Diagnosis in the donors showed new WHO grade 3 or 4 astrocytomas that were IDH1-mutant and ATRX-lost. Study results and limitations: There seemed to be no relation between pseudoprogression and changes in top peripheral T cell clonotypes. A vaccine-induced immune response developed in 93.3% of the patients.

Libraries were prepared by immunoSEQ multiplex PCR; TCRdb keeps only in-frame clonotypes and omits some of them. Of tens of thousands of clones listed, roughly 76% were seen once; the top ten hold roughly an eighth. The rearrangement links TRBV20-1 to TRBJ1-3; D is unresolved. The sequencing here drew on PBMCs, taken from a glioma patient whose treatment included an IDH1 peptide vaccine. The TCR sequence derives from a man aged 50 to 59 with glioma. The CDR3 is CSATKRNTIYF. Written as DNA, the CDR3 is TGCAGTGCCACAAAACGAAACACCATATATTTT.